The entry below gives a single T cell receptor (beta chain) sequence along with its context. At least 6 micrograms of total RNA were extracted per sample. Next came a second PCR, run for roughly 6 to 11 cycles, which used a sample-barcoded 5' primer along with a J-beta primer mix. In TCRdb, the 5' RACE reads were re-called with MiXCR into one record per CDR3 protein. The profile covers over a million distinct CDR3 sequences, with 42% appearing a single time and under 8% taken by the ten largest. This entry comes from a study of blood T cells in healthy people across ages. The germline CDR1 and CDR2 sequences are SEHNR and FQNEAQ (reference sequence). The ends were cut back, 5 bases at V and 0 bases at J, with 15 bases in the middle. CDR3 length equals 16 residues.

Material: blood. The chain recombines TRBV7-9 with TRBJ2-3; D tentatively reads TRBD1 or TRBD2 (5 bases each). This TCR was sampled from a woman aged 18-35 years in good health. This chain's CDR3 is CASSPLGVESTDTQYF. CDR3 DNA sequence: TGTGCCAGCAGCCCCCTGGGGGTGGAGAGCACAGATACGCAGTATTTT. The entire variable domain, with the rest obtained from reference TRBV7-9 and TRBJ2-3, is as follows: DTGVSQNPRHKITKRGQNVTFRCDPISEHNRLYWYRQTLGQGPEFLTYFQNEAQLEKSRLLSDRFSAERPKGSFSTLEIQRTEQGDSAMYLCASSPLGVESTDTQYFGPGTRLTVL.